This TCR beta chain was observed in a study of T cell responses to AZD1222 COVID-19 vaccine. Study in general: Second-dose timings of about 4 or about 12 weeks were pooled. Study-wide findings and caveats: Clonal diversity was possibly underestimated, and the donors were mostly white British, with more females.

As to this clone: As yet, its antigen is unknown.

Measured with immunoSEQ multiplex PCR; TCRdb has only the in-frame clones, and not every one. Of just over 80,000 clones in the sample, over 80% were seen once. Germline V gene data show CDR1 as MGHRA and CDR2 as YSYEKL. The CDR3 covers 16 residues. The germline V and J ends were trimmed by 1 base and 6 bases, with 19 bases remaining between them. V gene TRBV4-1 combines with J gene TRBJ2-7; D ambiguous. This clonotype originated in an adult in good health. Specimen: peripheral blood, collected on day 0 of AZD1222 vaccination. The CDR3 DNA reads TGCGCCAGCAGCCAAGGGGCGGTGCTTACATGGGGCGAGCAGTACTTC. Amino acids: CASSQGAVLTWGEQYF.